These T cell receptor beta chains were read from a single sample in a study of technical replicates of blood from a handful of donors. Some clones are missing from TCRdb's copy, which holds only in-frame ones; the method was immunoSEQ multiplex PCR. Of tens of thousands of clones in the sample, about 96% were seen once. Source material: T cells isolated from PBMCs. These receptors all come from a human donor in good health. Both conserved end residues are part of each CDR3. The order of the fields is V gene, clone size, J gene, D gene, CDR3 protein, CDR3 DNA. The D gene is left open where the match is weak. Rows may omit the clone size; those that give it use once, few, many or a size class.

>TRBV2|NA|TRBJ2-7|NA
CASSGYEQYF
TGTGCCAGCAGCGGGTACGAGCAGTACTTC
>TRBV15|NA|TRBJ2-1|TRBD2
CATSRGLVAGGGNEQFF
TGTGCCACCAGCAGAGGGTTGGTGGCGGGAGGAGGCAATGAGCAGTTCTTC
>TRBV28|NA|TRBJ2-7|NA
CASTYSTGHTYEQYF
TGTGCCAGCACCTACTCCACGGGACACACCTACGAGCAGTACTTC
>TRBV6-5|NA|TRBJ2-7|TRBD2
CASSYSSGIGEQYF
TGTGCCAGCAGTTACTCTAGCGGGATAGGCGAGCAGTACTTC
>TRBV6-1|NA|TRBJ2-7|TRBD1
CASSEFGTGDGYEQYF
TGTGCCAGCAGTGAATTCGGGACAGGGGATGGGTACGAGCAGTACTTC
>TRBV7-9|once|TRBJ1-1|TRBD1
CASSQPTGAMTEAFF
TGTGCCAGCAGCCAGCCGACAGGGGCCATGACTGAAGCTTTCTTT
>TRBV7-2|few|TRBJ1-5|NA
CASSLERDQPQHF
TGTGCCAGCAGCTTAGAGAGGGATCAGCCCCAGCATTTT
>TRBV27|NA|TRBJ1-2|NA
CASSLRREGFLGYTF
TGTGCCAGCAGTTTAAGGCGGGAGGGGTTCCTTGGCTACACCTTC
>TRBV30|NA|TRBJ1-2|NA
CAWSKGRYGYTF
TGTGCCTGGAGTAAGGGGCGCTATGGCTACACCTTC
>TRBV7-9|NA|TRBJ2-7|NA
CASSFHREQSSYEQYF
TGTGCCAGCAGCTTTCATCGGGAACAGAGCTCCTACGAGCAGTACTTC
>TRBV6-5|NA|TRBJ1-2|TRBD1
CASRSTGDYGYTF
TGTGCCAGCAGATCGACAGGGGACTATGGCTACACCTTC
>TRBV27|NA|TRBJ2-7|TRBD1
CASSLSTGTGHYEQYF
TGTGCCAGCAGTTTGTCTACCGGGACAGGGCACTACGAGCAGTACTTC
>TRBV6-1|NA|TRBJ1-2|TRBD1
CAGEGQGSWYTF
TGTGCCGGCGAGGGACAGGGTTCTTGGTACACCTTC
>TRBV20-1|NA|TRBJ2-1|NA
CSASIGNEQFF
TGCAGTGCTAGTATCGGCAATGAGCAGTTCTTC
>TRBV15|NA|TRBJ2-7|TRBD2
CATSYGTSGYEQYF
TGTGCCACCAGCTACGGGACTAGCGGTTACGAGCAGTACTTC
>TRBV5-1|NA|TRBJ1-6|TRBD1
CASSPGQGSSPLHF
TGCGCCAGCAGCCCGGGACAGGGAAGCTCACCCCTCCACTTT
>TRBV9|once|TRBJ2-5|TRBD2
CASSSGLAETVAQYF
TGTGCCAGCAGCTCGGGACTAGCGGAGACCGTTGCCCAGTACTTC
>TRBV9|NA|TRBJ1-1|NA
CASSGGRGNTEAFF
TGTGCCAGCAGCGGGGGGAGGGGAAACACTGAAGCTTTCTTT
>TRBV4-1|NA|TRBJ2-1|TRBD2
CASSQSNSLAGYNEQFF
TGCGCCAGCAGCCAATCAAATAGTCTAGCGGGATACAATGAGCAGTTCTTC
>TRBV5-4|once|TRBJ2-7|NA
CASSSRTTTSYEQYF
TGTGCCAGCAGCTCGCGGACAACCACCTCCTACGAGCAGTACTTC
>TRBV27|NA|TRBJ2-1|NA
CASSAWAAPYNEQFF
TGTGCCAGCAGTGCGTGGGCAGCCCCCTACAATGAGCAGTTCTTC
>TRBV28|NA|TRBJ1-5|TRBD1
CASKFDGQGGNQPQHF
TGTGCCAGCAAATTTGATGGACAGGGGGGCAATCAGCCCCAGCATTTT
>TRBV5-1|NA|TRBJ2-1|TRBD2
CASSPSATSESSYNEQFF
TGCGCCAGCAGCCCCTCGGCGACTAGCGAGAGCTCCTACAATGAGCAGTTCTTC
>TRBV19|NA|TRBJ1-1|NA
CASSIPGGNTEAFF
TGTGCCAGTAGTATTCCTGGAGGGAACACTGAAGCTTTCTTT
>TRBV19|NA|TRBJ1-5|NA
CASSIPGGGDSNQPQHF
TGTGCCAGTAGTATCCCCGGGGGAGGGGATAGCAATCAGCCCCAGCATTTT
>TRBV30|NA|TRBJ2-3|TRBD1
CAWTWTGSTDTQYF
TGTGCCTGGACTTGGACAGGGTCTACAGATACGCAGTATTTT
>TRBV27|NA|TRBJ1-2|TRBD1
CASAPGQGANYGYTF
TGTGCCAGCGCCCCTGGACAGGGTGCAAACTATGGCTACACCTTC
>TRBV27|NA|TRBJ2-7|TRBD2
CASRYLAGGGYEQYF
TGTGCCAGCAGATACCTAGCGGGAGGAGGTTACGAGCAGTACTTC
>TRBV6-5|NA|TRBJ2-7|TRBD2
CASAPVAGFYEQYF
TGTGCCAGCGCCCCTGTAGCGGGATTTTACGAGCAGTACTTC
>TRBV11-1|once|TRBJ1-1|TRBD1
CASSSRGQGNTEAFF
TGTGCCAGCAGCTCCCGGGGACAGGGAAACACTGAAGCTTTCTTT
>TRBV2|NA|TRBJ2-1|TRBD2
CASSDELAGGYNEQFF
TGTGCCAGCTCGGACGAACTAGCGGGAGGGTACAATGAGCAGTTCTTC
>TRBV5-8|NA|TRBJ1-5|NA
CASSPSTTAGQPQHF
TGTGCCAGCAGCCCCTCGACAACAGCTGGTCAGCCCCAGCATTTT
>TRBV11-3|once|TRBJ2-1|TRBD2
CASSQTIARGAHNEQFF
TGTGCCAGCAGCCAGACTATCGCGCGGGGGGCCCACAATGAGCAGTTCTTC
>TRBV4-2|NA|TRBJ2-1|TRBD2
CASSRGTSRNNEQFF
TGTGCCAGCAGCCGGGGGACTAGCCGCAACAATGAGCAGTTCTTC
>TRBV10-3|NA|TRBJ1-1|NA
CAISELRELMNTEAFF
TGTGCCATCAGTGAGCTGAGGGAACTGATGAACACTGAAGCTTTCTTT
>TRBV18|NA|TRBJ1-1|NA
CASSPRGGFTEAFF
TGTGCCAGCTCACCCCGGGGGGGATTCACTGAAGCTTTCTTT
>TRBV5-1|NA|TRBJ2-7|TRBD1
CASSSTGQGRPYEQYF
TGCGCCAGCAGCTCGACCGGACAGGGGAGACCCTACGAGCAGTACTTC
>TRBV6-6|NA|TRBJ1-1|TRBD1
CASLRDRGSRDTEAFF
TGTGCCAGCCTTAGGGACAGGGGTTCCCGCGACACTGAAGCTTTCTTT
>TRBV4-1|NA|TRBJ2-7|NA
CASSRLLQTGVNYEQYF
TGCGCCAGCAGCCGCCTCTTACAAACCGGGGTAAACTACGAGCAGTACTTC
>TRBV18|NA|TRBJ1-3|TRBD1
CASSPGTGVANTIYF
TGTGCCAGCTCTCCCGGGACAGGGGTTGCAAACACCATATATTTT
>TRBV28|NA|TRBJ2-3|TRBD2
CASSSPEAGDTDTQYF
TGTGCCAGCAGTTCCCCCGAAGCGGGAGACACAGATACGCAGTATTTT
>TRBV6-5|NA|TRBJ2-5|NA
CASRPASRGQETQYF
TGTGCCAGCAGACCTGCAAGCAGGGGTCAAGAGACCCAGTACTTC
>TRBV9|NA|TRBJ2-7|NA
CASSATGHPANEQYF
TGTGCCAGCAGCGCTACGGGACACCCGGCGAACGAGCAGTACTTC
>TRBV2|NA|TRBJ2-1|TRBD2
CASSDLTGLAGGNEQFF
TGTGCCAGCAGTGATCTCACCGGACTAGCGGGGGGAAATGAGCAGTTCTTC
>TRBV6-6|NA|TRBJ2-1|TRBD1
CASSYSTGYNEQFF
TGTGCCAGCAGTTACTCGACAGGGTACAATGAGCAGTTCTTC
>TRBV11-2|NA|TRBJ1-2|TRBD1
CASSPGTVYGYTF
TGTGCCAGCAGCCCGGGGACAGTGTATGGCTACACCTTC
>TRBV27|NA|TRBJ2-1|NA
CASSLSGRGDEQFF
TGTGCCAGCAGTTTAAGCGGCCGGGGTGATGAGCAGTTCTTC
>TRBV4-1|few|TRBJ1-5|TRBD1
CASSQARTGDGQPQHF
TGCGCCAGCAGCCAAGCCAGGACAGGGGACGGTCAGCCCCAGCATTTT
>TRBV14|NA|TRBJ1-2|NA
CASSQGLGGTYGYTF
TGTGCCAGCAGCCAAGGGCTCGGGGGGACCTATGGCTACACCTTC
>TRBV28|NA|TRBJ2-7|TRBD1
CASSPPGQGLYEQYF
TGTGCCAGCAGTCCCCCGGGACAGGGGCTCTACGAGCAGTACTTC
>TRBV20-1|NA|TRBJ1-4|TRBD1
CSAAQGEKLFF
TGCAGTGCTGCACAGGGGGAAAAACTGTTTTTT
>TRBV28|NA|TRBJ1-1|TRBD1
CASSVDVPGTGGADTEAFF
TGTGCCAGCAGTGTGGACGTACCCGGGACAGGGGGCGCGGACACTGAAGCTTTCTTT
>TRBV6-5|NA|TRBJ2-7|NA
CATLQGPEQYF
TGTGCCACCCTTCAGGGGCCCGAGCAGTACTTC
>TRBV30|NA|TRBJ2-3|TRBD2
CAWSVGLLTSGFSTDTQYF
TGTGCCTGGAGTGTAGGCCTTTTGACTAGCGGGTTTAGCACAGATACGCAGTATTTT
>TRBV7-9|NA|TRBJ2-6|TRBD1
CASSLAGQGVRGANVLTF
TGTGCCAGCAGCTTAGCGGGACAGGGGGTGAGGGGGGCCAACGTCCTGACTTTC
>TRBV19|NA|TRBJ2-1|NA
CASSIDRGGYNEQFF
TGTGCCAGTAGTATAGATCGAGGGGGCTACAATGAGCAGTTCTTC